The rows below give T cell receptor beta chains drawn from one sample of a study of CD4+ T cells in melanoma. The method was immunoSEQ multiplex PCR; TCRdb's version includes in-frame clones alone and lacks a portion of them. The sample contains about 50,000 clones, approximately 92% of which appear only once. Sequenced sample: peripheral blood. Source of these receptors: a human donor with melanoma. The CDR3 runs from the conserved cysteine through the conserved F or W. D genes are given only for firm matches. Rows may omit the clone size; those that give it use once, few, many or a size class.

CDR3 protein: CSVDTGQKYHPTTNEKLFF; CDR3 DNA: TGCAGCGTTGACACCGGACAGAAATACCACCCAACAACTAATGAAAAACTGTTTTTT; D gene: NA; V gene: TRBV29-1; clone size: NA; J gene: TRBJ1-4
CDR3 protein: CASSSPETQYF; CDR3 DNA: TGTGCCAGCAGCTCCCCGGAGACCCAGTACTTC; D gene: NA; V gene: TRBV7-9; clone size: NA; J gene: TRBJ2-5
CDR3 protein: CASSPTSGAETQYF; CDR3 DNA: TGTGCCAGCAGCCCCACTAGCGGGGCGGAGACCCAGTACTTC; D gene: TRBD2; V gene: TRBV11-3; clone size: NA; J gene: TRBJ2-5
CDR3 protein: CASKGDTAQHF; CDR3 DNA: TGTGCCAGCAAGGGAGATACCGCCCAGCATTTT; D gene: NA; V gene: TRBV28; clone size: NA; J gene: TRBJ1-5
CDR3 protein: CASSIAGGPYEQYF; CDR3 DNA: TGTGCCAGTAGTATAGCGGGGGGGCCCTACGAGCAGTACTTC; D gene: TRBD2; V gene: TRBV19; clone size: NA; J gene: TRBJ2-7
CDR3 protein: CASSLEGYGYTF; CDR3 DNA: TGTGCCAGCAGCTTAGAAGGATATGGCTACACCTTC; D gene: NA; V gene: TRBV7-2; clone size: NA; J gene: TRBJ1-2
CDR3 protein: CASSEGRGHQPQHF; CDR3 DNA: TGTGCCAGCAGTGAAGGCAGGGGGCATCAGCCCCAGCATTTT; D gene: TRBD1; V gene: TRBV25-1; clone size: once; J gene: TRBJ1-5
CDR3 protein: CSVAVMAAAYEQYF; CDR3 DNA: TGCAGCGTAGCCGTTATGGCAGCGGCCTACGAGCAGTACTTC; D gene: NA; V gene: TRBV29-1; clone size: NA; J gene: TRBJ2-7
CDR3 protein: CASRLDPLRGSPLHF; CDR3 DNA: TGTGCCAGCAGATTGGACCCTCTCCGTGGGTCACCCCTCCACTTT; D gene: NA; V gene: TRBV28; clone size: once; J gene: TRBJ1-6
CDR3 protein: CASSLSGTGTPQHF; CDR3 DNA: TGCGCCAGCAGCCTTTCCGGGACAGGGACTCCCCAGCATTTT; D gene: TRBD1; V gene: TRBV4-3; clone size: NA; J gene: TRBJ1-5
CDR3 protein: CASRTTRGGSTIYF; CDR3 DNA: TGTGCCAGCCGGACCACCCGGGGGGGGAGCACCATATATTTT; D gene: NA; V gene: TRBV6-5; clone size: NA; J gene: TRBJ1-3
CDR3 protein: CASSSDRGAYYEQYF; CDR3 DNA: TGTGCCAGCAGCTCCGACCGGGGGGCATATTACGAGCAGTACTTC; D gene: NA; V gene: TRBV7-2; clone size: NA; J gene: TRBJ2-7
CDR3 protein: CASSVNPETGQPQHF; CDR3 DNA: TGTGCCAGCAGCGTAAACCCAGAAACGGGTCAGCCCCAGCATTTT; D gene: NA; V gene: TRBV9; clone size: NA; J gene: TRBJ1-5
CDR3 protein: CASSPSGEYNEQFF; CDR3 DNA: TGTGCCAGCAGCCCTAGCGGGGAGTACAATGAGCAGTTCTTC; D gene: TRBD2; V gene: TRBV7-9; clone size: few; J gene: TRBJ2-1
CDR3 protein: CASRKQGSYEQYF; CDR3 DNA: TGCGCCAGCAGGAAACAGGGGTCCTACGAGCAGTACTTC; D gene: TRBD1; V gene: TRBV4-1; clone size: NA; J gene: TRBJ2-7
CDR3 protein: CASSAGQGSNQPQHF; CDR3 DNA: TGTGCCAGCAGCGCGGGACAGGGTAGCAATCAGCCCCAGCATTTT; D gene: TRBD1; V gene: TRBV7-9; clone size: NA; J gene: TRBJ1-5
CDR3 protein: CASSTPRGQGNGYTF; CDR3 DNA: TGTGCCAGCAGCACACCAAGAGGACAGGGAAATGGCTACACCTTC; D gene: TRBD1; V gene: TRBV11-2; clone size: NA; J gene: TRBJ1-2
CDR3 protein: CASSVEPFTTANYGYTF; CDR3 DNA: TGTGCCAGCAGCGTAGAACCATTTACGACAGCTAACTATGGCTACACCTTC; D gene: NA; V gene: TRBV9; clone size: NA; J gene: TRBJ1-2
CDR3 protein: CAWSVRRQETQYF; CDR3 DNA: TGTGCCTGGAGTGTACGACGACAAGAGACCCAGTACTTC; D gene: NA; V gene: TRBV30; clone size: NA; J gene: TRBJ2-5
CDR3 protein: CASSVTGISTYEQYF; CDR3 DNA: TGTGCCAGCAGCGTAACCGGGATCTCCACCTACGAGCAGTACTTC; D gene: NA; V gene: TRBV9; clone size: NA; J gene: TRBJ2-7
CDR3 protein: CASSHNPGNTIYF; CDR3 DNA: TGTGCCAGTAGTCACAACCCTGGAAACACCATATATTTT; D gene: NA; V gene: TRBV19; clone size: NA; J gene: TRBJ1-3
CDR3 protein: CASSPLSGPQYEQYF; CDR3 DNA: TGTGCCAGCAGCCCCCTTTCGGGGCCCCAATACGAGCAGTACTTC; D gene: NA; V gene: TRBV11-2; clone size: NA; J gene: TRBJ2-7
CDR3 protein: CAWSRSSYYGYTF; CDR3 DNA: TGTGCCTGGAGTAGGAGTTCGTACTATGGCTACACCTTC; D gene: NA; V gene: TRBV30; clone size: once; J gene: TRBJ1-2
CDR3 protein: CASSSNSGNTIYF; CDR3 DNA: TGCGCCAGCAGCTCGAACTCTGGAAACACCATATATTTT; D gene: NA; V gene: TRBV5-1; clone size: NA; J gene: TRBJ1-3
CDR3 protein: CASSPAAIDLMNTEAFF; CDR3 DNA: TGTGCCAGCTCACCAGCCGCGATAGATCTTATGAACACTGAAGCTTTCTTT; D gene: NA; V gene: TRBV18; clone size: NA; J gene: TRBJ1-1
CDR3 protein: CASSQGGRKGTGELFF; CDR3 DNA: TGCGCCAGCAGCCAAGGGGGGCGTAAGGGCACCGGGGAGCTGTTTTTT; D gene: NA; V gene: TRBV4-1; clone size: NA; J gene: TRBJ2-2
CDR3 protein: CASRFFRVRTSDYGYTF; CDR3 DNA: TGTGCAAGTCGCTTTTTCAGGGTCCGGACCTCAGACTATGGCTACACCTTC; D gene: NA; V gene: TRBV12-2; clone size: NA; J gene: TRBJ1-2
CDR3 protein: CSVAGQGANTEAFF; CDR3 DNA: TGCAGCGTTGCGGGACAGGGGGCGAACACTGAAGCTTTCTTT; D gene: TRBD1; V gene: TRBV29-1; clone size: NA; J gene: TRBJ1-1
CDR3 protein: CASTRTGQSGETQYF; CDR3 DNA: TGTGCTAGCACTAGGACAGGGCAAAGCGGAGAGACCCAGTACTTC; D gene: TRBD1; V gene: TRBV7-7; clone size: NA; J gene: TRBJ2-5
CDR3 protein: CASSFEPSTFSGYTF; CDR3 DNA: TGCGCCAGCAGCTTTGAGCCCTCTACATTCTCTGGCTACACCTTC; D gene: NA; V gene: TRBV5-1; clone size: NA; J gene: TRBJ1-2
CDR3 protein: CASRNQGPAFF; CDR3 DNA: TGTGCCAGCAGAAATCAAGGGCCGGCTTTCTTT; D gene: NA; V gene: TRBV6-5; clone size: NA; J gene: TRBJ1-1
CDR3 protein: CASSVPQTGDGANVLTF; CDR3 DNA: TGTGCCAGCAGCGTCCCGCAGACAGGGGATGGGGCCAACGTCCTGACTTTC; D gene: TRBD1; V gene: TRBV9; clone size: NA; J gene: TRBJ2-6
CDR3 protein: CASRVSYGYTF; CDR3 DNA: TGTGCCAGCAGGGTTAGTTATGGCTACACCTTC; D gene: NA; V gene: TRBV30; clone size: NA; J gene: TRBJ1-2
CDR3 protein: CASSQRPKGSYNEQFF; CDR3 DNA: TGTGCCAGCAGCCAACGACCTAAAGGGTCCTACAATGAGCAGTTCTTC; D gene: NA; V gene: TRBV4-2; clone size: NA; J gene: TRBJ2-1
CDR3 protein: CASRTGTAPYNEQFF; CDR3 DNA: TGTGCCAGCAGGACCGGGACTGCACCCTACAATGAGCAGTTCTTC; D gene: NA; V gene: TRBV6-5; clone size: NA; J gene: TRBJ2-1
CDR3 protein: CAWSVYGGETQYF; CDR3 DNA: TGTGCCTGGAGTGTATATGGGGGCGAGACCCAGTACTTC; D gene: NA; V gene: TRBV30; clone size: NA; J gene: TRBJ2-5
CDR3 protein: CASSLGTEAFF; CDR3 DNA: TGTGCCAGCAGCTTAGGGACTGAAGCTTTCTTT; D gene: NA; V gene: TRBV5-4; clone size: NA; J gene: TRBJ1-1
CDR3 protein: CASSSGTYEQYF; CDR3 DNA: TGTGCCAGCAGCTCAGGGACCTACGAGCAGTACTTC; D gene: NA; V gene: TRBV7-9; clone size: NA; J gene: TRBJ2-7
CDR3 protein: CASSQVGGTGVEQYF; CDR3 DNA: TGTGCCAGCAGCCAAGTTGGTGGGACGGGGGTCGAGCAGTACTTC; D gene: NA; V gene: TRBV4-2; clone size: NA; J gene: TRBJ2-7
CDR3 protein: CASSEARREETQYF; CDR3 DNA: TGTGCCAGCAGTGAAGCGCGAAGGGAGGAGACCCAGTACTTC; D gene: NA; V gene: TRBV2; clone size: NA; J gene: TRBJ2-5
CDR3 protein: CASSLQERGGYEQYF; CDR3 DNA: TGCGCCAGCAGCTTACAAGAGAGGGGCGGATACGAGCAGTACTTC; D gene: NA; V gene: TRBV5-1; clone size: few; J gene: TRBJ2-7
CDR3 protein: CASSWNRGPNEKLFF; CDR3 DNA: TGTGCCAGCAGTTGGAACAGGGGGCCTAATGAAAAACTGTTTTTT; D gene: TRBD1; V gene: TRBV27; clone size: NA; J gene: TRBJ1-4
CDR3 protein: CASTGGIDSPLHF; CDR3 DNA: TGTGCGTCCACGGGGGGCATTGATTCACCCCTCCACTTT; D gene: NA; V gene: TRBV11-2; clone size: few; J gene: TRBJ1-6
CDR3 protein: CASALASGDQETQYF; CDR3 DNA: TGTGCCAGCGCCTTGGCTAGCGGGGACCAAGAGACCCAGTACTTC; D gene: TRBD2; V gene: TRBV7-8; clone size: medium-sized; J gene: TRBJ2-5
CDR3 protein: CASSPILSYNSPLHF; CDR3 DNA: TGTGCCAGCAGCCCTATTCTCTCCTATAATTCACCCCTCCACTTT; D gene: NA; V gene: TRBV2; clone size: NA; J gene: TRBJ1-6
CDR3 protein: CASSWAGQGRPQPQHF; CDR3 DNA: TGTGCCAGCAGTTGGGCCGGACAGGGCCGGCCGCAGCCCCAGCATTTT; D gene: TRBD1; V gene: TRBV28; clone size: NA; J gene: TRBJ1-5
CDR3 protein: CASSWPAGSANTGELFF; CDR3 DNA: TGTGCCAGCAGCTGGCCGGCGGGGTCTGCGAACACCGGGGAGCTGTTTTTT; D gene: NA; V gene: TRBV5-8; clone size: NA; J gene: TRBJ2-2
CDR3 protein: CAIMDLANEKLFF; CDR3 DNA: TGTGCCATCATGGATCTTGCTAATGAAAAACTGTTTTTT; D gene: NA; V gene: TRBV10-3; clone size: NA; J gene: TRBJ1-4
CDR3 protein: CASRPRGSAEQYF; CDR3 DNA: TGTGCCAGCAGACCACGGGGGTCGGCTGAGCAGTACTTC; D gene: NA; V gene: TRBV6-5; clone size: NA; J gene: TRBJ2-7
CDR3 protein: CASVPQGDRTEALF; CDR3 DNA: TGTGCCAGCGTTCCACAGGGGGATAGAACTGAAGCTCTCTTT; D gene: TRBD1; V gene: TRBV6-1; clone size: NA; J gene: TRBJ1-1
CDR3 protein: CASSLRSYEQYF; CDR3 DNA: TGTGCCAGCAGTTTGCGCTCCTACGAGCAGTACTTC; D gene: NA; V gene: TRBV28; clone size: NA; J gene: TRBJ2-7
CDR3 protein: CASSSLSVGAYNEQFF; CDR3 DNA: TGTGCCAGCAGCTCCCTTTCCGTGGGGGCTTACAATGAGCAGTTCTTC; D gene: NA; V gene: TRBV7-2; clone size: NA; J gene: TRBJ2-1
CDR3 protein: CASSLVFGSPLHF; CDR3 DNA: TGTGCCAGCAGTTTGGTGTTTGGTTCACCCCTCCACTTT; D gene: NA; V gene: TRBV28; clone size: few; J gene: TRBJ1-6
CDR3 protein: CASSPPTGRETQYF; CDR3 DNA: TGTGCCAGCTCACCACCCACAGGGAGAGAGACCCAGTACTTC; D gene: NA; V gene: TRBV18; clone size: NA; J gene: TRBJ2-5
CDR3 protein: CASSQTGWDTEAFF; CDR3 DNA: TGTGCCAGCAGCCAGACAGGGTGGGACACTGAAGCTTTCTTT; D gene: TRBD1; V gene: TRBV7-9; clone size: NA; J gene: TRBJ1-1